This T cell receptor beta chain is drawn from a study of T cells in localized non-small cell lung cancer. The length of the CDR3 is 17 residues. Trimming at V came to 4 bases and at J to 5 bases, leaving 7 bases not matched to a gene. Per germline, CDR1 MRHNA and CDR2 SNTAGT. The data were produced by immunoSEQ multiplex PCR, yet TCRdb's version contains in-frame clones alone and is incomplete. The table records about 77,000 clones, approximately 90% of them present only once. This rearrangement joins TRBV6-4 to TRBJ2-2, with 13 nucleotides matching TRBD2. The sample here was peripheral blood, taken before any cancer treatment. This receptor was taken from a woman between 35 and 75 years old with stage I squamous cell lung carcinoma. CDR3 protein: CASSAQPGLAGTGELFF. The CDR3 DNA follows: TGTGCCAGCAGTGCCCAACCGGGACTAGCGGGGACCGGGGAGCTGTTTTTT.